Presented here are 12 T cell receptor beta chains from one specimen sequenced in a study of cytomegalovirus exposure and HLA in healthy donors. The PCR had 60 Vbeta and 13 Jbeta primers. Here immunoSEQ multiplex PCR was the method, and the copy in TCRdb shows in-frame clones only, minus some. The table records some 170,000 clones, 80% of them present only once. The sequenced sample consisted of PBMCs. These receptors originate from a man aged 30 to 39 in good health and CMV-seronegative.

The V gene is TRBV6-1, the J gene TRBJ1-2; 7 bases are a match to TRBD1. CDR3 length: 13 amino acids. Germline assignment: CDR1 MNHNS and CDR2 SASEGT. V was clipped by 9 bases and J by 8 bases; unmatched bases: 12. The CDR3 spells CASRRQGGKGYTF. The CDR3 region has the DNA TGTGCCAGTCGTCGACAGGGTGGGAAAGGCTACACCTTC.

This chain uses TRBV27 with TRBJ2-1; 7 bases map to TRBD2. CDR3 length equals 16 residues. Trimming at V came to 2 bases and at J to 8 bases, leaving 12 bases not matched to a gene. Germline V gene data show CDR1 as MNHEY and CDR2 as SMNVEV (reference sequence). CDR3 sequence: CASSLRRGRGFDEQFF. CDR3 DNA sequence: TGTGCCAGCAGTTTAAGACGCGGGAGAGGATTCGATGAGCAGTTCTTC.

The sample holds one count of this clone. The same CDR3 arises from other DNA sequences in this sample as well. The chain couples TRBV7-9 to TRBJ2-1, with 7 bases identical to TRBD1. This CDR3 contains 15 residues. Germline lookup yields CDR1 SEHNR and CDR2 FQNEAQ (reference sequence). Trimming took 4 bases from V and 0 from J; bases not matched to a gene: 3. CDR3 sequence: CASSSGGSSYNEQFF. The CDR3 region has the DNA TGTGCCAGCAGCTCAGGGGGAAGCTCCTACAATGAGCAGTTCTTC.

The chain combines TRBV15 with TRBJ2-1, with TRBD2 as a possible D gene (6 bases). Trimming cost V 5 bases and J 6 bases, with 14 bases left between them. Germline V gene data show CDR1 as LNHNV and CDR2 as YYDKDF (reference sequence). This CDR3 comprises 14 residues. CDR3 sequence: CATSRDSLLNEQFF. The CDR3 DNA sequence: TGTGCCACCAGCCGGGACTCCCTGCTCAATGAGCAGTTCTTC. The full variable domain, completed using reference TRBV15 and TRBJ2-1, is DAMVIQNPRYQVTQFGKPVTLSCSQTLNHNVMYWYQQKSSQAPKLLFHYYDKDFNNEADTPDNFQSRRPNTSFCFLDIRSPGLGDTAMYLCATSRDSLLNEQFFGPGTRLTVL.

The chain carries TRBV27 and TRBJ2-7, with TRBD2 as a possible D gene (7 bases). The V end lost 6 bases, the J end lost 0 bases, and 21 bases lay between the germline ends. The CDR3 contains 17 residues. In germline, CDR1 is MNHEY, CDR2 SMNVEV (reference sequence). The CDR3 nucleotides read TGTGCCAGCAGCTCTTCGGGCGGGGGCGGAAGCTCCTACGAGCAGTACTTC. Translated, it gives CASSSSGGGGSSYEQYF.

The chain carries TRBV11-2 and TRBJ1-2; no clear D. CDR1 and CDR2 (germline): SGHAT, FQNNGV. The CDR3 is 13 amino acids. Trimming shortened V by 10 bases and J by 4 bases, and 16 bases separated the two germline ends. The DNA of the CDR3 is TGTGCCACCACTTCGCCGGGTTCCTATGGCTACACCTTC. It yields the protein CATTSPGSYGYTF.

The gene calls are TRBV5-1 and TRBJ2-1; 11 bases align to TRBD1. The ends lost 3 bases at V and 9 bases at J; junction bases unmatched: 8. The CDR3 runs to 15 residues. In germline, CDR1 is SGHRS, CDR2 YFSETQ. CDR3 amino acids: CASSWGGTGGAEQFF. CDR3 nucleotide sequence: TGCGCCAGCAGCTGGGGCGGGACAGGGGGGGCTGAGCAGTTCTTC.

The V gene is TRBV7-3, the J gene TRBJ1-1; tentative D call: TRBD1 (5 bases). Germline V gives CDR1 SGHTA, CDR2 FQGTGA. The CDR3 is 13 residues long. The germline V and J ends were trimmed by 6 bases and 3 bases, with 11 bases remaining between them. CDR3 sequence: CASSRGRHTEAFF. CDR3 DNA sequence: TGTGCCAGCAGTCGGGGGAGGCACACTGAAGCTTTCTTT.

The gene calls are TRBV10-3 and TRBJ2-5; 8 nucleotides agree with TRBD1. Unmatched junction bases numbered 2, after V lost 3 bases and J lost 2 bases. There are 14 residues in the CDR3. Germline CDR1 reads ENHRY; CDR2 reads SYGVKD. CDR3 nucleotide sequence: TGTGCCATCAGTGATCACAGGGGGCAAGAGACCCAGTACTTC. Its protein is CAISDHRGQETQYF.

This clone was seen once. The gene calls are TRBV4-1 and TRBJ1-2, with TRBD1 identical over 8 bases. The germline CDR1 and CDR2 sequences are MGHRA and YSYEKL. This CDR3 spans 16 amino acids. J gave up 8 bases and V 1 base, and 12 bases lay outside the gene matches. The CDR3 bases are TGCGCCAGCAGCCAAGTCGCTTTACAGGGGGAGGGAGGCTACACCTTC. Protein: CASSQVALQGEGGYTF.

This clone is a singleton in its sample. V and J are TRBV18 and TRBJ2-7; weak D call: TRBD1 (6 bases). The CDR3 runs to 14 residues. Trimming cost V 1 base and J 3 bases, with 10 bases left between them. Germline CDR1 is KGHSH and CDR2 is LQKENI. CDR3 sequence (DNA): TGTGCCAGCTCACCACTGGACAGAGACTACGAGCAGTACTTC. Translated: CASSPLDRDYEQYF. Complete variable domain (other parts from reference TRBV18 and TRBJ2-7): NAGVMQNPRHLVRRRGQEARLRCSPMKGHSHVYWYRQLPEEGLKFMVYLQKENIIDESGMPKERFSAEFPKEGPSILRIQQVVRGDSAAYFCASSPLDRDYEQYFGPGTRLTVT.

The chain combines TRBV25-1 with TRBJ1-1, with 11 bases identical to TRBD1. CDR3 length: 14 amino acids. Germline values: CDR1 MGHDK, CDR2 SYGVNS. J gave up 3 bases and V 7 bases, and 4 bases lay outside the gene matches. CDR3 DNA: TGTGCCAGCACCATGGGACAGGGGGACACTGAAGCTTTCTTT. It translates to CASTMGQGDTEAFF. The full variable domain, with the rest looked up from reference TRBV25-1 and TRBJ1-1, is EADIYQTPRYLVIGTGKKITLECSQTMGHDKMYWYQQDPGMELHLIHYSYGVNSTEKGDLSSESTVSRIRTEHFPLTLESARPSHTSQYLCASTMGQGDTEAFFGQGTRLTVV.